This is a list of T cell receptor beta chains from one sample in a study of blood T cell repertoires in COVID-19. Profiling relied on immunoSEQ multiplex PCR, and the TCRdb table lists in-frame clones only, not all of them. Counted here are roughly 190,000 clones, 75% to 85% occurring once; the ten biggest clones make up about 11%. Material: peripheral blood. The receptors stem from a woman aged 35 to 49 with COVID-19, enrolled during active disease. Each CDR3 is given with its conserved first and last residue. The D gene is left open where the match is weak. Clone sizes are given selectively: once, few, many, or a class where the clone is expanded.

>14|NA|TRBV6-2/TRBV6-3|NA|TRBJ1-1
CASSYPRVHTEAFF
TGTGCCAGCAGTTACCCCAGGGTTCACACTGAAGCTTTCTTT
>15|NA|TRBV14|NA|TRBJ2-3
CASSQERGTVPPQYF
TGTGCCAGCAGCCAAGAACGGGGAACGGTTCCTCCGCAGTATTTT
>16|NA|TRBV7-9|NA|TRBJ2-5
CASSFWVRQEQETQYF
TGTGCCAGCAGCTTTTGGGTGAGACAGGAGCAAGAGACCCAGTACTTC
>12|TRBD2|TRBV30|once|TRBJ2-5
CAWTSGQETQYF
TGTGCCTGGACTAGCGGGCAAGAGACCCAGTACTTC
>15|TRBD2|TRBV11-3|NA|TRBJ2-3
CASSRTSAGTDTQYF
TGTGCCAGCAGTAGGACTAGCGCGGGCACAGATACGCAGTATTTT
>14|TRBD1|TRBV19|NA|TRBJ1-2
CASNQQGAAYGYTF
TGTGCCAGTAACCAACAGGGGGCTGCCTATGGCTACACCTTC
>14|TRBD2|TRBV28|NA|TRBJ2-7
CASSFLAGVGEQYF
TGTGCCAGCAGTTTTCTAGCGGGAGTGGGAGAGCAGTACTTC
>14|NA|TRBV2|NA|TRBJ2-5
CASSVNQGRETQYF
TGTGCCAGCAGTGTAAACCAGGGGCGGGAGACCCAGTACTTC
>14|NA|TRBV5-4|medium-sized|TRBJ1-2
CASSLDRTAYGYTF
TGTGCCAGCAGCTTGGACAGGACCGCCTATGGCTACACCTTC
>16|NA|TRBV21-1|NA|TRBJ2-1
CASSGPHRGQLLEQFF
TGTGCCAGCAGCGGCCCCCACCGGGGACAGCTTCTGGAGCAGTTCTTC
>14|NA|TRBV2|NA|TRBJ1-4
CASRGGVTNEKLFF
TGTGCCAGCAGGGGCGGGGTTACTAATGAAAAACTGTTTTTT
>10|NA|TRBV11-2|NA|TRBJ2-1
CASSFLEQFF
TGTGCCAGCAGCTTTTTAGAGCAGTTCTTC
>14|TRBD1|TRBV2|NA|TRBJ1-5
CASSGQGGNQPQHF
TGTGCCAGCAGTGGACAGGGAGGCAATCAGCCCCAGCATTTT
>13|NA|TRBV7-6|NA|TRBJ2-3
CASSLDGPDTQYF
TGTGCCAGCAGCTTAGATGGCCCAGATACGCAGTATTTT
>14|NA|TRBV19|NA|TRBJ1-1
CASSSSGGLTEAFF
TGTGCCAGTAGTTCCAGCGGGGGTTTGACTGAAGCTTTCTTT
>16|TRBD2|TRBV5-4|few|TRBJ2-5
CASSGEAGGPGETQYF
TGTGCCAGCAGTGGCGAAGCGGGAGGGCCCGGGGAGACCCAGTACTTC
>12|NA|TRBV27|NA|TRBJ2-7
CASRDISYEQYF
TGTGCCAGCAGGGACATCTCCTACGAGCAGTACTTC
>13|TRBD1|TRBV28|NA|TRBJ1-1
CASSRTGNTEAFF
TGTGCCAGCAGTCGGACAGGGAACACTGAAGCTTTCTTT
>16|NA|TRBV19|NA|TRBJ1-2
CASSTTFVGPVYGYTF
TGTGCCAGTAGTACCACCTTCGTTGGGCCCGTATATGGCTACACCTTC
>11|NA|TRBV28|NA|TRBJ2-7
CASSHKYEQYF
TGTGCCAGCAGTCACAAGTACGAGCAGTACTTC
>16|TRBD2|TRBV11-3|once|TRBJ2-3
CASSSGLAGVADTQYF
TGTGCCAGCAGCTCCGGTCTAGCGGGAGTGGCAGATACGCAGTATTTT
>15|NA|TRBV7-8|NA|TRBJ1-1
CASSLIGGGSTEAFF
TGTGCCAGCAGCTTAATCGGGGGTGGATCTACTGAAGCTTTCTTT
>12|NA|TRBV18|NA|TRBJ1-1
CASSPQGFEAFF
TGTGCCAGCTCACCGCAGGGGTTTGAAGCTTTCTTT
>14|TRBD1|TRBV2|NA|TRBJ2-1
CANKIGTGTDEQFF
TGTGCCAACAAAATCGGGACAGGGACCGATGAGCAGTTCTTC
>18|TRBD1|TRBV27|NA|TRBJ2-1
CASSLSAFGAGQGSEQFF
TGTGCCAGCAGTTTATCGGCCTTCGGAGCGGGACAGGGGAGTGAGCAGTTCTTC
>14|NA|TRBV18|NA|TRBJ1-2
CASSRPPGLYGYTF
TGTGCCAGCTCACGACCCCCGGGTCTCTATGGCTACACCTTC
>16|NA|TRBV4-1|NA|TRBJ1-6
CASSQGTGTPYSPLHF
TGCGCCAGCAGCCAAGGGACCGGGACACCCTATTCACCCCTCCACTTT
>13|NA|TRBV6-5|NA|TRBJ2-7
CASSSDISGEQYF
TGTGCCAGCTCCTCCGACATTTCTGGCGAGCAGTACTTC
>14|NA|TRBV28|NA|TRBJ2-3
CASSLGIGTDTQYF
TGTGCCAGCTCGCTAGGTATCGGCACAGATACGCAGTATTTT
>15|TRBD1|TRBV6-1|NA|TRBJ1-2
CASSEADRAGYGYTF
TGTGCCAGCAGTGAAGCTGACAGGGCAGGGTATGGCTACACCTTC
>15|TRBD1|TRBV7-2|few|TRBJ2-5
CASSVDRGRGETQYF
TGTGCCAGCAGCGTTGACAGGGGGCGGGGAGAGACCCAGTACTTC
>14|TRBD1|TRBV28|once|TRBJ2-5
CASSRDRAGETQYF
TGTGCCAGCAGTAGGGACAGGGCAGGGGAGACCCAGTACTTC
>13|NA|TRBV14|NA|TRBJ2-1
CASSQEILNEQFF
TGTGCCAGCAGCCAAGAAATCTTGAATGAGCAGTTCTTC
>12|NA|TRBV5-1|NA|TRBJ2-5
CASRKSQETQYF
TGCGCCAGCAGGAAGAGTCAAGAGACCCAGTACTTC
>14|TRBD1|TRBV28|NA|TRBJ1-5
CASKDTGGGETQHF
TGTGCCAGCAAAGACACAGGGGGCGGTGAGACCCAGCATTTT
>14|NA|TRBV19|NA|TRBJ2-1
CASSILASYNEQFF
TGTGCCAGTAGTATACTAGCGTCCTACAATGAGCAGTTCTTC
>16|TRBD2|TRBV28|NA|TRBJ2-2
CASSPLGAGGAGELFF
TGTGCCAGCAGCCCCCTGGGAGCGGGGGGGGCCGGGGAGCTGTTTTTT
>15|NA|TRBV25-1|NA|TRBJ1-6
CASSPEQDYNSPLHF
TGTGCCAGCAGTCCTGAACAGGATTATAATTCACCCCTCCACTTT
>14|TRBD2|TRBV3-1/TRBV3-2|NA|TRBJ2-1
CASSLPGLAGKQFF
TGTGCCAGCAGTCTTCCGGGACTAGCGGGTAAGCAGTTCTTC
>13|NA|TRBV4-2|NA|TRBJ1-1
CASSQDSGYRAFF
TGTGCCAGCAGCCAAGATTCGGGTTATCGGGCTTTCTTT
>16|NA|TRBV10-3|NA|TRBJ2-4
CAISEKPGVAKNIQYF
TGTGCCATCAGTGAGAAACCAGGGGTAGCCAAAAACATTCAGTACTTC